These 22 T cell receptor beta chains were sequenced from one sample in a study of regulatory T cells in long-lasting Graves disease (dated by TCRdb to the early 2020s). Preparation of the library involved multiplex PCR. The reads were generated on an Illumina HiSeq 4000. iRepertoire HTBI primers and Arm-PCR amplification of CDR3 regions were used to construct TCR beta libraries. The public reads were quality trimmed at Q25 with fastp and then assembled into clones with MiXCR by TCRdb, keeping productive beta chains. Rows are unified per CDR3 protein, each entry keeping the most common DNA and genes. The sample includes around 420,000 distinct CDR3 sequences, with about 15% observed a single time. Approximately 8% of the sample lies in the top ten. Explained via the paper, the time point label denotes: newly diagnosed GD, antithyroid drugs for less than 3 months. For both TCR sequencing and RNA sequencing, RNA was extracted from PBMCs using TRIzol.

The same sample was also used in a study of T cells in Graves' hyperthyroidism and ophthalmopathy.

Material: peripheral blood mononuclear cells (PBMCs), obtained at new diagnosis, from a patient treated with antithyroid drugs. The receptors were gathered from a middle-aged woman with Graves disease. Donor details come from another sample of the same person, matched by shared clones.

Many counts were recorded for this clonotype. This chain links TRBV12-3 or TRBV12-4 with TRBJ1-2; a weak D match, TRBD1 (6 bases). Trimming removed 5 bases at V and 7 bases at J, with 14 bases between. The CDR3 consists of 13 residues. The CDR3 sequence is CASSLGQPSGYTF. The CDR3, as DNA: TGTGCCAGCAGTCTAGGACAGCCCTCTGGCTACACCTTC.

The chain employs TRBV20-1 and TRBJ1-5; TRBD1 might be the D (5 bases). The germline CDR1 and CDR2 sequences are DFQATT and SNEGSKA (reference sequence). Trimming removed 0 bases at V and 3 bases at J, with 12 bases between. This CDR3 spans 15 amino acids. The CDR3: CSARDTYRINQPQHF. The CDR3 DNA follows: TGCAGTGCTAGAGATACGTACAGGATCAATCAGCCCCAGCATTTT.

CDR3 sequence reads: CSAGSPNEKLFF. The CDR3 region has the DNA TGCAGCGCCGGTAGCCCTAATGAAAAACTGTTTTTT. This sequence joins TRBV29-1 and TRBJ1-4; D is unclear. The CDR3 extends over 12 amino acids. Trimming removed 7 bases at V and 3 bases at J, with 9 bases between. Germline loops: CDR1 SQVTM, CDR2 ANQGSEA.

This clonotype came up many times. The chain combines TRBV7-2 with TRBJ2-3; TRBD2 matches 14 bases. V shed 2 bases, J shed 5 bases, and the junction held 9 bases outside the gene matches. This CDR3 region has 18 residues. CDR1 and CDR2 from the germline V gene are SGHTA and FQGNSA. CDR3: CASSLLGTSGSLLDTQYF. DNA of the CDR3: TGTGCCAGCAGCTTACTTGGGACTAGCGGGAGTTTGTTAGATACGCAGTATTTT.

This clonotype was detected a few times. This chain uses TRBV7-8 with TRBJ2-1; no definite D call. Germline V gene data show CDR1 as SGHVS and CDR2 as FQNEAQ. V was trimmed by 2 bases and J by 8 bases, leaving 7 bases between them. This CDR3 has 12 amino acids. The CDR3 reads CASSLRFHEQFF. The DNA of the CDR3 is TGTGCCAGCAGCTTAAGATTCCATGAGCAGTTCTTC.

This clonotype was picked up many times. This sequence joins TRBV12-3 or TRBV12-4 and TRBJ2-3; TRBD1 agrees at 8 bases. Trimming cost V 4 bases and J 2 bases; bases outside gene matches: 11. This CDR3 contains 17 residues. The CDR3 loop is CASSSRDRGLITDTQYF. For the CDR3, the DNA is TGTGCCAGCAGTTCCCGCGACAGGGGCTTAATCACAGATACGCAGTATTTT.

The chain couples TRBV4-1 to TRBJ2-5; D unclear. Trimming removed 0 bases from V and 5 bases from J, with 7 bases in between. Germline V lookup: CDR1 MGHRA, CDR2 YSYEKL. The CDR3 has 13 amino acids. CDR3 in DNA: TGCGCCAGCAGCCAAGAACAAGGGGAGACCCAGTACTTC. Protein product: CASSQEQGETQYF.

CDR3 bases: TGTGCCAGCAGCGCTTTGATGGGGGGCTTGGAGCAGTTCTTC. It codes for CASSALMGGLEQFF. The chain couples TRBV7-9 to TRBJ2-1; D assignment may be TRBD1 or TRBD2 (6 bases each). The CDR3 loop spans 14 amino acids. Trimming cost V 5 bases and J 10 bases, with 18 bases left between them. Germline V gives CDR1 SEHNR, CDR2 FQNEAQ (reference sequence).

This clonotype was observed at least ten times. The gene calls are TRBV2 and TRBJ2-7, with a tentative D call TRBD1 (5 bases). With 5 bases removed from V and 2 bases from J, the gap between germline ends came to 7 bases. Germline V gives CDR1 SNHLY, CDR2 FYNNEI. CDR3 length equals 12 residues. CDR3 bases: TGTGCCAGCAGTCCAGGGACCTACGAGCAGTACTTC. This codes for CASSPGTYEQYF. Full variable domain (outside the CDR3, taken from reference TRBV2 and TRBJ2-7): EPEVTQTPSHQVTQMGQEVILRCVPISNHLYFYWYRQILGQKVEFLVSFYNNEISEKSEIFDDQFSVERPDGSNFTLKIRSTKLEDSAMYFCASSPGTYEQYFGPGTRLTVT.

This clonotype was seen only a few times. This chain uses TRBV5-8 with TRBJ2-5, with D possibly TRBD1 on 6 matching bases. CDR3 length: 13 amino acids. Germline-derived CDR1 and CDR2 are SGHTS and YDEGEE. Between the trimmed V and J ends, which lost 4 bases and 3 bases, there was a span of 10 bases. DNA for the CDR3: TGTGCCAGCAGCAAAAGACAGGAAGAGACCCAGTACTTC. Its protein product is CASSKRQEETQYF.

This clonotype was counted many times. The chain is built from TRBV5-1 and TRBJ2-2, with D unclear. Germline loops: CDR1 SGHRS, CDR2 YFSETQ. The CDR3 loop spans 15 amino acids. Trimming left V 1 base short and J 2 bases short, with 9 bases between. The CDR3 DNA is TGCGCCAGCAGCTTGATTTCCACCAACACCGGGGAGCTGTTTTTT. Its protein is CASSLISTNTGELFF.

This clonotype was seen many times. The chain employs TRBV28 and TRBJ2-3; the D gene is possibly TRBD2 (6 bases). Germline lookup yields CDR1 MDHEN and CDR2 SYDVKM. The CDR3 has 14 amino acids. V was trimmed by 5 bases and J by 2 bases, leaving 11 bases between them. CDR3 amino acids: CASSPPGLTDTQYF. The CDR3 nucleotides are TGTGCCAGCAGTCCCCCGGGACTCACAGATACGCAGTATTTT.

This clonotype has at least ten counts. The CDR3 reads CATAPTSAVNTDTQYF. The DNA for the CDR3 is TGTGCCACTGCCCCAACCTCGGCAGTGAACACAGATACGCAGTATTTT. The chain carries TRBV6-2 or TRBV6-3 and TRBJ2-3; D gene ambiguous. Germline CDR1 is MNHEY and CDR2 is SVGEGT. The CDR3 length is 16 residues. V gave up 10 bases and J gave up 2 bases, with 22 bases separating them.

This clonotype was found a few times. A read error may produce the germline difference seen at one junction end. The V gene is TRBV19, the J gene TRBJ1-1, with 8 bases fitting TRBD1. CDR3 size: 14 residues. Germline V gene lookup returns CDR1 LNHDA and CDR2 SQIVND (reference sequence). The CDR3 coding sequence is TGTGCCAGTAGTCTAGACAGGGGTCTCGCTGAAGCTTTCTTT. Amino acids: CASSLDRGLAEAFF.

This clonotype was found many times. The CDR3 protein is CASNEGARAFSGYTF. DNA of the CDR3: TGTGCCAGTAATGAGGGGGCGAGAGCCTTTTCTGGCTACACCTTC. This chain joins TRBV19 and TRBJ1-2; TRBD1 matches at 7 bases. Looked up from germline, CDR1 is LNHDA and CDR2 is SQIVND (reference sequence). J gave up 7 bases and V 7 bases, and 15 bases lay outside the gene matches. The CDR3 has 15 residues.

This clonotype was observed a few times. V is TRBV12-5 and J is TRBJ2-5; unclear D gene. There are 12 residues in the CDR3. Trimming took off 3 bases at V and 5 bases at J, with 7 bases between the two ends. The V gene's germline CDR1 is LGHNT and CDR2 FRNRAP. DNA for the CDR3: TGTGCTAGTGGTTTCTGGCGGGAGACCCAGTACTTC. Translation: CASGFWRETQYF.

There are many counts of this clonotype. The chain recombines TRBV10-1 with TRBJ2-2; D not certain. V was shortened by 2 bases and J by 6 bases, with 16 bases between the two germline ends. Germline lookup yields CDR1 WNHNN and CDR2 SYGVQD (reference sequence). The CDR3 is made up of 16 amino acids. CDR3 in amino acids: CASSELRGPNAGELFF. Here the CDR3 DNA reads TGCGCCAGCAGTGAGCTTAGAGGCCCCAACGCCGGGGAGCTGTTTTTT.

This clonotype was picked up a small number of times. The CDR3 here is CASSSGRGFNYNEQFF. In DNA form, the CDR3 reads TGTGCCAGTAGTAGCGGGAGGGGTTTTAACTACAATGAGCAGTTCTTC. The chain joins TRBV19 to TRBJ2-1; TRBD2 agrees at 9 bases. The CDR3 spans 16 residues. Trimming cost V 4 bases and J 3 bases; bases outside gene matches: 7. From germline, CDR1 is LNHDA and CDR2 SQIVND (reference sequence).

This clonotype was observed at least ten times. This CDR3 reads CASSPSRDNTEAFF. CDR3 sequence (DNA): TGTGCCAGCTCACCAAGCCGAGACAACACTGAAGCTTTCTTT. This chain connects TRBV18 to TRBJ1-1, with unresolved D. From germline, CDR1 is KGHSH and CDR2 LQKENI. There are 14 residues in the CDR3. The V end was cut by 2 bases, the J end by 2 bases, with 9 bases between.

The J gene is TRBJ2-5, the V gene TRBV6-5; D unclear. The germline V gene encodes CDR1 MNHEY and CDR2 SVGAGI. The CDR3 has 15 residues. V lost 2 bases and J lost 5, with 15 bases in between. The CDR3 is CASSYGHNFGETQYF. In DNA, the CDR3 is TGTGCCAGCAGTTACGGCCACAACTTCGGCGAGACCCAGTACTTC.

This clonotype appeared a few times. This chain's CDR3 is CASSPEGLGRAGEPYNEQFF. The DNA for the CDR3 is TGTGCCAGCAGCCCCGAGGGCCTCGGGAGGGCGGGAGAGCCCTACAATGAGCAGTTCTTC. This chain connects TRBV14 to TRBJ2-1; TRBD2 matches 8 bases. Germline values: CDR1 SGHDN, CDR2 FVKESK. Trimming cost V 4 bases and J 2 bases; bases outside gene matches: 19. The length of the CDR3 is 20 residues.

The chain joins TRBV6-4 to TRBJ1-2; D ambiguous. The CDR3 spans 15 residues. The V gene's germline CDR1 is MRHNA and CDR2 SNTAGT. Trimming removed 8 bases from V and 1 base from J, with 17 bases in between. The CDR3 sequence: CASRQHGDINYGYTF. The CDR3 region has the DNA TGTGCCAGCCGTCAGCACGGAGATATTAACTATGGCTACACCTTC.